This passage covers 5 T cell receptor beta chains from one sample sequenced in a study of cytomegalovirus exposure and HLA in healthy donors. This PCR relied on a set of 60 Vbeta primers and 13 Jbeta primers. Sequencing used immunoSEQ multiplex PCR; TCRdb keeps in-frame clones, though not all of them. Among 60,000 to 75,000 clones listed, 85% to 90% were seen once. Specimen: PBMCs. The receptors come from a woman in her thirties in good health and CMV-seropositive.

The rearrangement uses TRBV6-5 and TRBJ1-4; TRBD1 aligns across 9 bases. This CDR3 has 15 amino acids. The V gene's germline CDR1 is MNHEY and CDR2 SVGAGI. The junction had 5 bases not matched to a gene; V was cut back by 5 bases and J by 4 bases. The CDR3, as DNA: TGTGCCAGCAGTCGAAAGGGACAGGGTAATGAAAAACTGTTTTTT. Translated: CASSRKGQGNEKLFF.

The rearrangement uses TRBV27 and TRBJ2-3, with D maybe TRBD2 (5 bases). This CDR3 comprises 13 residues. In germline, CDR1 is MNHEY, CDR2 SMNVEV (reference sequence). Trimming pared 6 bases from V and 2 bases from J, leaving 9 bases between. This chain's CDR3 is CASRDLDTDTQYF. In nucleotides, the CDR3 is TGTGCCAGCAGGGACTTAGACACAGATACGCAGTATTTT.

The CDR3 here is CASSLEHRQETQYF. CDR3 nucleotide sequence: TGTGCCAGCAGCTTGGAGCATAGACAAGAGACCCAGTACTTC. The chain combines TRBV5-4 with TRBJ2-5; D gene ambiguous. V lost 0 bases and J lost 2, with 8 bases in between. In germline, CDR1 is SGHNT, CDR2 YYREEE (reference sequence). The CDR3 has 14 amino acids.

The rearrangement uses TRBV28 and TRBJ2-7, with unresolved D. V lost 6 bases and J lost 7, with 19 bases in between. Germline-derived CDR1 and CDR2 are MDHEN and SYDVKM. The CDR3 runs 14 residues. The CDR3 reads CASSPRTPQREQYF. CDR3 bases: TGTGCCAGCAGCCCCAGAACCCCGCAGAGGGAGCAGTACTTC.

A remark on this clone: Given the absence of the conserved phenylalanine or tryptophan at the CDR3 end, a read error is likely. The chain links TRBV7-2 to TRBJ1-2; perhaps TRBD1 as D (5 bases). The CDR3 runs to 13 residues. The ends were cut back, 3 bases at V and 4 bases at J, with 9 bases in the middle. Germline V gene lookup returns CDR1 SGHTA and CDR2 FQGNSA. CDR3 protein: CASSFDRRYGYTS. The CDR3, as DNA: TGTGCCAGCAGCTTTGACAGACGCTATGGCTACACCTCC.